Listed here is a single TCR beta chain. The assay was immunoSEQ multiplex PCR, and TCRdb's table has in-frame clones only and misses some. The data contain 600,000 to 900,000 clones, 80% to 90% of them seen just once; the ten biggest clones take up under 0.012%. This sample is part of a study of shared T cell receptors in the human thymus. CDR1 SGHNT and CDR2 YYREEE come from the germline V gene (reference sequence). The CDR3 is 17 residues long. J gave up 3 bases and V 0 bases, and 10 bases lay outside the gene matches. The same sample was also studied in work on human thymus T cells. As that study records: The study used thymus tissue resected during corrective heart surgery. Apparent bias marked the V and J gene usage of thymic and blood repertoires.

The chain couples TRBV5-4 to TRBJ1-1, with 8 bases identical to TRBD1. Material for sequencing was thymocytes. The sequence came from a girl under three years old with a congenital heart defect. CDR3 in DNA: TGTGCCAGCAGCTTGGGTTTCAGGGGGCGTAGGTACACTGAAGCTTTCTTT. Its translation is CASSLGFRGRRYTEAFF.